In its sample, the clone carrying this T cell receptor beta chain was seen once. The target antigen is unknown. The repertoire was sequenced with immunoSEQ multiplex PCR; TCRdb's copy has only in-frame clones and lacks some. The sample has roughly 2 million clones; roughly 95% are singletons. The CDR3 has 12 amino acids. The germline V gene encodes CDR1 MNHEY and CDR2 SVGAGI. V shed 8 bases and J 3 bases; nucleotides not matched to a gene: 1. This sample is part of a study of shared clonotypes between healthy human individuals. Study background: CD4 naive cells filled three plates per donor, CD4 memory three, CD8 naive two and CD8 memory one. Broader study findings: The sole specimen, blood, was sampled, and tissue repertoires likely differ. Around 5% was the fraction of naive CD4 clonotypes found shared across several donors.

The chain has TRBV6-5 and TRBJ1-5; 7 nucleotides line up with TRBD1. The source material was naive CD4+ T cells sorted from blood. Subset in this sample: CD45RA+ positively selected. This clonotype originated in a man younger than 35 in good health. The CDR3: CASGTVNQPQHF. The CDR3 bases are TGTGCCAGCGGGACAGTCAATCAGCCCCAGCATTTT.